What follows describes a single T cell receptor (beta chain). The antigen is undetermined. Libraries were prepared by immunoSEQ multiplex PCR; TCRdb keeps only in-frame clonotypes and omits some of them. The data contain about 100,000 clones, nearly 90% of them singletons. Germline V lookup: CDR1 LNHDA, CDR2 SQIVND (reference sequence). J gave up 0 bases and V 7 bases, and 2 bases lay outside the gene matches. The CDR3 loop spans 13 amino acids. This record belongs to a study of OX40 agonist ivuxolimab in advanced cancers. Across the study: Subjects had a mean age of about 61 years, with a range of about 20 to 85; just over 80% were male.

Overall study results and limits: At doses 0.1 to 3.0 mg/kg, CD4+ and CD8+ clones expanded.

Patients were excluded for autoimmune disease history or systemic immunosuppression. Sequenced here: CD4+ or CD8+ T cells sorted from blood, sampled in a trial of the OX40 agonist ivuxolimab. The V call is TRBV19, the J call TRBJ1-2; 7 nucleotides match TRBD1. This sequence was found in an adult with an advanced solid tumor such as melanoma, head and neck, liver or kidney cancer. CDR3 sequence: CASTDRPNYGYTF. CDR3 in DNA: TGTGCCAGTACGGACAGGCCTAACTATGGCTACACCTTC.